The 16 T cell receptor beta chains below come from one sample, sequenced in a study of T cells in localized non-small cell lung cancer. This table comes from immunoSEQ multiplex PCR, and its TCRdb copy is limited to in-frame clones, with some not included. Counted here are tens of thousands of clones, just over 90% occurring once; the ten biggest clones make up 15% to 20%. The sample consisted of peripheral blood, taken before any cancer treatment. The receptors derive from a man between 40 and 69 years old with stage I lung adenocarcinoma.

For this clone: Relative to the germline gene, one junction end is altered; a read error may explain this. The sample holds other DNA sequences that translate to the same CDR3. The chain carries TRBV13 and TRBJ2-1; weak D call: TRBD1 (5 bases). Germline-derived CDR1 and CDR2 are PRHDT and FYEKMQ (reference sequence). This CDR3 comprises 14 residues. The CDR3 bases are TGTGCCAGCAGCCTAGGTCAGGGTCGGAATGAGCAGTTCTTC. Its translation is CASSLGQGRNEQFF.

CDR3 nucleotides: TGTGCCAGCTCCCCCGAATCGGGAGGCACCGGGGAGCTGTTTTTT. Translating it yields CASSPESGGTGELFF. The chain carries TRBV6-1 and TRBJ2-2, with 7 nucleotides matching TRBD2. Germline CDR1 and CDR2: MNHNS and SASEGT. CDR3 length: 15 amino acids. V lost 8 bases to trimming and J lost 4 bases; unmatched junction nucleotides: 10.

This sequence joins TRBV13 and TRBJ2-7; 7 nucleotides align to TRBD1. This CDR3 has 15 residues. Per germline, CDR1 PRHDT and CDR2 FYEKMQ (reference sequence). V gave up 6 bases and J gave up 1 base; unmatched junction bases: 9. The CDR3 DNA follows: TGTGCCAGCAGGCATTTGGGACAGACTTCCTACGAGCAGTACTTC. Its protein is CASRHLGQTSYEQYF.

This CDR3 is CASSQGTGLETQYF. The CDR3 nucleotides read TGTGCCAGCAGCCAGGGCACAGGTCTGGAGACCCAGTACTTC. The chain joins TRBV9 to TRBJ2-5; the D gene is possibly TRBD1 (5 bases). The V gene lost 4 bases and the J gene lost 5 bases, with 15 bases spanning the gap. Germline values: CDR1 SGDLS, CDR2 YYNGEE. This CDR3 spans 14 amino acids.

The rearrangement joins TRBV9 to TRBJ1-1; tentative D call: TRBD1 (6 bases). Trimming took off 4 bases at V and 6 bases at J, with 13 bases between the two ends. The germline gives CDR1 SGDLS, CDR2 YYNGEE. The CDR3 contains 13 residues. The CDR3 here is CASSPQGSAEAFF. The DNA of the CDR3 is TGTGCCAGCAGCCCGCAGGGGAGCGCTGAAGCTTTCTTT.

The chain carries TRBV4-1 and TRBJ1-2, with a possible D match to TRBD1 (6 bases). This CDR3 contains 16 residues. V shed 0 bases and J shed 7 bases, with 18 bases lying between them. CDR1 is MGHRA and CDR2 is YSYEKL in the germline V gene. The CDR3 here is CASSQDGGARWGGYTF. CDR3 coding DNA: TGCGCCAGCAGCCAAGATGGGGGGGCTAGGTGGGGTGGCTACACCTTC.

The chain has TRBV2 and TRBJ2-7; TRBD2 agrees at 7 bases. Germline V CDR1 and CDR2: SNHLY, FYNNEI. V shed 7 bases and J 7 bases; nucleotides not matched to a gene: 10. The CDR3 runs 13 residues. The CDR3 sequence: CASNFAGAGEQYF. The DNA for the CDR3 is TGTGCCAGCAATTTTGCGGGAGCCGGAGAGCAGTACTTC.

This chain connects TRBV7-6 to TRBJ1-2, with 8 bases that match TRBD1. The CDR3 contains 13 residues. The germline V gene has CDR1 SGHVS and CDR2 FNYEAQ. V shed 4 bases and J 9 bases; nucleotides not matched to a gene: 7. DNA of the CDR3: TGTGCCAGCAGCTGGAAGACAGGGGAAAGCTACACCTTC. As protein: CASSWKTGESYTF.

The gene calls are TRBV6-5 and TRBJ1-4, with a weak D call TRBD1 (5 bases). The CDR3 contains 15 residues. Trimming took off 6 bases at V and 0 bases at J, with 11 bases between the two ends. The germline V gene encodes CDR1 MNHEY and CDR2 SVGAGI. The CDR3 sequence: CASSQETATNEKLFF. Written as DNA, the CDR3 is TGTGCCAGCAGCCAGGAGACAGCAACTAATGAAAAACTGTTTTTT.

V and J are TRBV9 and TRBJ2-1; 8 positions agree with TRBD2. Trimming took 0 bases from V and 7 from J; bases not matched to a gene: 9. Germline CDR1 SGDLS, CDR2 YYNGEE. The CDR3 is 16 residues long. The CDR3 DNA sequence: TGTGCCAGCAGCGTAGCTGGTAGCGGGACCTGGAATGAGCAGTTCTTC. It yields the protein CASSVAGSGTWNEQFF.

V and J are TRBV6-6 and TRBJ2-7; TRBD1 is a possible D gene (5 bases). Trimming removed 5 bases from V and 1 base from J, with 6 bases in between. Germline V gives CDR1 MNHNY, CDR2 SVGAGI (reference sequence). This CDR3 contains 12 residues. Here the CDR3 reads CASSTGSYEQYF. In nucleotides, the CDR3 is TGTGCCAGCAGTACAGGATCCTACGAGCAGTACTTC.

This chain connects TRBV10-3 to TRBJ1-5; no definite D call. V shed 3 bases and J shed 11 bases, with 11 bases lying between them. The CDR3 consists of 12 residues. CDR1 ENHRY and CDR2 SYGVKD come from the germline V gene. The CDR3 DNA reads TGTGCCATCAGTGACCCGTCCGGGGCCCAGCATTTT. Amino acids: CAISDPSGAQHF.

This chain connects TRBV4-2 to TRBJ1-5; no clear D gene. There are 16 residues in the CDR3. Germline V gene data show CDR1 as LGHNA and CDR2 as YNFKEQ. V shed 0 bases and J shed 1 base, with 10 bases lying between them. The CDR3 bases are TGTGCCAGCAGCCAAGATCTAGACCAGAGCAATCAGCCCCAGCATTTT. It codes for CASSQDLDQSNQPQHF.

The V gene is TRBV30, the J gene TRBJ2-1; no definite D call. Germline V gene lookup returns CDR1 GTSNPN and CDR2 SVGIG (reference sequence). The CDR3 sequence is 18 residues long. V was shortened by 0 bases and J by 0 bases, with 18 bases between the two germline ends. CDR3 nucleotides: TGTGCCTGGAGTGTAGGATTCCGAAGCGAACCCTCCTACAATGAGCAGTTCTTC. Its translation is CAWSVGFRSEPSYNEQFF.

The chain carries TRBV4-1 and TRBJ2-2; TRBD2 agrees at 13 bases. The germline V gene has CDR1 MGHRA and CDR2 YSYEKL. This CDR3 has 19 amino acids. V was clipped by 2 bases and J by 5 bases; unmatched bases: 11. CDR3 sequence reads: CASSQSNSGLAGRTGELFF. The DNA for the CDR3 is TGCGCCAGCAGCCAATCTAACTCGGGACTAGCGGGAAGGACCGGGGAGCTGTTTTTT.

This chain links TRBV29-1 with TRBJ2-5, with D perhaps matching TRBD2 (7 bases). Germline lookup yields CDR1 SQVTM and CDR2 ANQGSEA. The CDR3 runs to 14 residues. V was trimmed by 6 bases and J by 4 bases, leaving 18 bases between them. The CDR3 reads CSVNLSGEGETQYF. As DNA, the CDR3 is TGCAGCGTCAATTTATCAGGGGAGGGAGAGACCCAGTACTTC.